This T cell receptor beta chain derives from a study of T cells in Graves' hyperthyroidism and ophthalmopathy. Using RNA transcripts as the source, TCR beta CDR3 regions were amplified. An initial round of RT-PCR targeting the TCR CDR3 relied on the HTBI primer set. TCRdb used MiXCR to reprocess the multiplex PCR reads, holding one entry per CDR3 protein. The sample has approximately 370,000 distinct CDR3 sequences, 15% seen once. Material: blood. This receptor was identified in a woman aged 30 to 39 with Graves' hyperthyroidism.

The DNA of the CDR3 is TGTGCCAGCAGTGACAGGGGGGAGTCCTACGAGCAGTACTTC. Translating it yields CASSDRGESYEQYF. V gene TRBV27 combines with J gene TRBJ2-7; 9 bases fit TRBD1. This CDR3 is built from 14 residues. The V and J ends lost 5 bases and 1 base, in that order; junction bases with no gene match: 3. Per germline, CDR1 MNHEY and CDR2 SMNVEV (reference sequence).